What follows are 2 T cell receptor beta chains derived from one specimen sequenced in a study of cytomegalovirus exposure and HLA in healthy donors. The PCR was carried out with 60 Vbeta primers and 13 Jbeta primers. Data came from immunoSEQ multiplex PCR; TCRdb stores just in-frame clones and leaves some out. Among 150,000 to 200,000 clones, around four fifths were seen once, and the ten largest hold under 2.5%. Sequencing was done on a sample of PBMCs. Every receptor here comes from a female donor in good health and CMV-seronegative.

The chain has TRBV10-3 and TRBJ1-2; 9 nucleotides align to TRBD1. The CDR3 is made up of 13 amino acids. CDR1 and CDR2 (germline): ENHRY, SYGVKD. Unmatched junction bases numbered 7, after V lost 10 bases and J lost 4 bases. The CDR3 DNA sequence: TGTGCCACCTTGGGACAGGGTGGCTATGGCTACACCTTC. Translated: CATLGQGGYGYTF.

The chain recombines TRBV9 with TRBJ1-1; 10 bases match TRBD1. Germline V gene lookup returns CDR1 SGDLS and CDR2 YYNGEE. The CDR3 length is 14 residues. Germline trimming cut 6 bases from V and 4 bases from J; bases unmatched to any gene: 6. The CDR3 here is CASTDRDRGTEAFF. CDR3 nucleotides: TGTGCCAGCACCGACCGGGACAGGGGCACTGAAGCTTTCTTT.